The 19 T cell receptor beta chains presented below share a single source sample, sequenced in a study of blood T cell repertoires in COVID-19. Clones were sequenced by immunoSEQ multiplex PCR, and TCRdb holds only the in-frame ones, with some missing. The table shows 250,000 to 300,000 clones, with around 89% occurring only once. The sample comprised peripheral blood. Source of these receptors: a man aged 40-55 years with acute or convalescent COVID-19.

This clone has just a few counts. The J gene is TRBJ2-7, the V gene TRBV5-1; 14 bases fit TRBD2. The ends lost 4 bases at V and 5 bases at J; junction bases unmatched: 14. Per the germline V gene, CDR1 is SGHRS and CDR2 is YFSETQ. This CDR3 contains 18 residues. The CDR3 region has the DNA TGCGCCAGCAGCCGCCGGACTAGCGGGGGGCGAGTTCCTGACGAGCAGTACTTC. As protein: CASSRRTSGGRVPDEQYF.

V and J are TRBV30 and TRBJ1-2; tentative D call: TRBD1 (6 bases). The CDR3 extends over 14 amino acids. Germline assignment: CDR1 GTSNPN and CDR2 SVGIG (reference sequence). V was shortened by 4 bases and J by 0 bases, with 12 bases between the two germline ends. In DNA form, the CDR3 reads TGTGCCTGGATTCTTCCAGGGGCTAACTATGGCTACACCTTC. Translation: CAWILPGANYGYTF.

V and J are TRBV30 and TRBJ1-3; D gene unclear. The CDR3 sequence is 14 residues long. V was clipped by 3 bases and J by 0 bases, with 9 bases between them. Germline CDR1 GTSNPN, CDR2 SVGIG (reference sequence). The CDR3 loop reads CAWSPPYSGNTIYF. The DNA for the CDR3 is TGTGCCTGGAGCCCTCCCTACTCTGGAAACACCATATATTTT.

This chain connects TRBV7-8 to TRBJ1-5; TRBD1 matches 7 bases. Losses at the gene ends were 0 bases for V and 0 bases for J; bases not matched to a gene: 5. The CDR3 has 17 amino acids. Looked up from germline, CDR1 is SGHVS and CDR2 is FQNEAQ. CDR3 region: CASSLARQGNSNQPQHF. The CDR3 DNA follows: TGTGCCAGCAGCTTAGCGCGACAGGGAAATAGCAATCAGCCCCAGCATTTT.

The chain couples TRBV4-2 to TRBJ2-7; 8 bases map to TRBD2. Per germline, CDR1 LGHNA and CDR2 YNFKEQ. J gave up 5 bases and V 1 base, and 1 base lay outside the gene matches. The CDR3 is 13 residues long. CDR3 bases: TGTGCCAGCAGCCAAGGAGCGGGGGACGAGCAGTACTTC. It codes for CASSQGAGDEQYF.

The chain has TRBV12-3 or TRBV12-4 and TRBJ1-6; D gene uncertain. The V end lost 2 bases, the J end lost 6 bases, and 5 bases lay between the germline ends. This CDR3 has 13 residues. The CDR3 is CASSLTGNSPLHF. Here the CDR3 DNA reads TGTGCCAGCAGTTTAACGGGTAATTCACCCCTCCACTTT.

In this sample, this clone turned up once. The V call is TRBV29-1, the J call TRBJ1-2, with D possibly being TRBD1 (5 bases). Deletions cut 1 base from V and 4 bases from J, with 10 bases between. The CDR3 totals 13 residues. Germline lookup yields CDR1 SQVTM and CDR2 ANQGSEA. CDR3: CSVEARGSYGYTF. CDR3 coding DNA: TGCAGCGTTGAAGCTCGGGGGAGCTATGGCTACACCTTC.

The rearrangement links TRBV11-3 to TRBJ2-3, with D maybe TRBD1 (5 bases). The V end was cut by 5 bases, the J end by 2 bases, with 20 bases between. The germline V gene encodes CDR1 SGHNT and CDR2 YENEEA. The CDR3 is 17 residues long. CDR3 amino acids: CASSPGASPWHTDTQYF. CDR3 DNA: TGTGCCAGCAGCCCTGGGGCCAGCCCCTGGCACACAGATACGCAGTATTTT.

The gene calls are TRBV29-1 and TRBJ1-5; no clear D. The CDR3 runs 13 residues. Deletions cut 3 bases from V and 1 base from J, with 7 bases between. Germline loops: CDR1 SQVTM, CDR2 ANQGSEA. The CDR3 DNA reads as TGCAGCGTTGACGAGGGAAGCAATCAGCCCCAGCATTTT. It is translated as CSVDEGSNQPQHF.

This clone was found once. The rearrangement joins TRBV20-1 to TRBJ1-1; D may be TRBD1 (6 bases). In germline, CDR1 is DFQATT, CDR2 SNEGSKA (reference sequence). The V end lost 6 bases, the J end lost 6 bases, and 11 bases lay between the germline ends. The CDR3 is 11 residues long. The CDR3 protein is CSASQGSEAFF. The CDR3 DNA follows: TGCAGTGCCTCACAGGGATCTGAAGCTTTCTTT.

The V gene is TRBV7-3, the J gene TRBJ1-1; 8 bases align to TRBD1. After removal of 5 bases from V and 4 bases from J, the junction contained 3 bases not matched to a gene. CDR1 is SGHTA and CDR2 is FQGTGA in the germline V gene. The CDR3 is 13 residues long. CDR3 amino acids: CASSRTGPTEAFF. The CDR3 region has the DNA TGTGCCAGCAGCCGGACAGGGCCCACTGAAGCTTTCTTT.

This clone turned up a few times. The V call is TRBV2, the J call TRBJ2-1; D not resolved. V gave up 8 bases and J gave up 2 bases, with 13 bases separating them. The CDR3 has 14 amino acids. From germline, CDR1 is SNHLY and CDR2 FYNNEI. The DNA of the CDR3 is TGTGCCAGCGCAGCAGGTTCCGCCTACAATGAGCAGTTCTTC. Its protein product is CASAAGSAYNEQFF.

V is TRBV5-1 and J is TRBJ2-7; D not resolved. CDR1 is SGHRS, CDR2 YFSETQ, per germline. The CDR3 totals 15 residues. V lost 1 base to trimming and J lost 5 bases, with 16 bases between them. The DNA of the CDR3 is TGCGCCAGCAGCTTGTATTCTGGTGCCGCGGACGAGCAGTACTTC. This gives the protein CASSLYSGAADEQYF.

This chain connects TRBV24-1 to TRBJ2-3; TRBD2 aligns across 12 bases. The CDR3 spans 16 residues. Germline CDR1 and CDR2: KGHDR and SFDVKD. Losses at the gene ends were 4 bases for V and 2 bases for J; bases not matched to a gene: 3. As DNA, the CDR3 is TGTGCCACCAGTGAAGGACTAGCGGGGCTCACAGATACGCAGTATTTT. This codes for CATSEGLAGLTDTQYF.

The rearrangement links TRBV19 to TRBJ1-5; the D is unclear. Germline V gene lookup returns CDR1 LNHDA and CDR2 SQIVND (reference sequence). The CDR3 contains 14 residues. Trimming cost V 8 bases and J 5 bases, with 16 bases left between them. The chain's CDR3 is CASGTRGSDQPQHF. In DNA, the CDR3 is TGTGCCAGTGGAACCCGAGGATCGGATCAGCCCCAGCATTTT.

The chain carries TRBV5-1 and TRBJ2-2; 11 nucleotides match TRBD1. Germline CDR1 SGHRS, CDR2 YFSETQ. The CDR3 covers 16 residues. V lost 0 bases to trimming and J lost 6 bases; unmatched junction nucleotides: 4. The CDR3 spells CASSLAGQGASGELFF. CDR3 coding DNA: TGCGCCAGCAGCTTGGCCGGACAGGGGGCATCCGGGGAGCTGTTTTTT.

The J gene is TRBJ1-2, the V gene TRBV10-3, with 11 bases lining up with TRBD1. J was trimmed by 2 bases and V by 6 bases; bases with no gene match: 2. This CDR3 has 14 amino acids. Germline loops: CDR1 ENHRY, CDR2 SYGVKD. DNA for the CDR3: TGTGCCATCAGGGGGGACAGGGGGAACTATGGCTACACCTTC. Residues: CAIRGDRGNYGYTF.

J is TRBJ1-5 and V is TRBV19, with TRBD1 as a possible D gene (5 bases). This CDR3 region has 17 residues. Germline V CDR1 and CDR2: LNHDA, SQIVND (reference sequence). V lost 0 bases and J 7 bases, leaving 19 bases between the germline ends. The CDR3 sequence is CASSIDQGIPVDQPQHF. CDR3 nucleotides: TGTGCCAGTAGTATAGATCAGGGTATCCCAGTTGACCAGCCCCAGCATTTT.

This clone appeared a single time. This chain links TRBV6-5 with TRBJ1-2; the match to TRBD1 covers 9 bases. CDR1 MNHEY and CDR2 SVGAGI come from the germline V gene. V lost 4 bases to trimming and J lost 6 bases; unmatched junction nucleotides: 9. The CDR3 is 15 amino acids. CDR3 residues: CASSFTTGGYDGYTF. The CDR3, as DNA: TGTGCCAGCAGTTTCACTACAGGGGGCTACGATGGCTACACCTTC.